Listed here are 17 T cell receptor beta chains from one sample, sequenced in a study of blood T cell repertoires in COVID-19. TCRdb keeps only in-frame clones here, not all; method: immunoSEQ multiplex PCR. The data contain under 350,000 clones, around 85% of them singletons. The sequencing sample was made of PBMCs or T cells enriched from blood (not recorded which). These receptor sequences come from a woman between 40 and 50 years old with acute COVID-19.

The chain carries TRBV28 and TRBJ2-7; 11 nucleotides match TRBD1. This CDR3 comprises 16 residues. V was pared by 5 bases and J by 0 bases, with 6 bases of the junction left unmatched. Germline loops: CDR1 MDHEN, CDR2 SYDVKM. CDR3 DNA sequence: TGTGCCAGCAGTACCCCCGGACAGGGGGCCTCCTACGAGCAGTACTTC. Translation: CASSTPGQGASYEQYF.

This clone was detected a few times. The gene calls are TRBV2 and TRBJ1-2; a possible D gene is TRBD1 (5 bases). The CDR3 loop spans 17 amino acids. Per the germline V gene, CDR1 is SNHLY and CDR2 is FYNNEI. The V end was cut by 4 bases, the J end by 5 bases, with 23 bases between. CDR3 DNA: TGTGCCAGCAGTGCTACAGGATTGCGCGCTACGCTATATGGCTACACCTTC. It codes for CASSATGLRATLYGYTF.

There are a few counts of this clone. The chain links TRBV20-1 to TRBJ1-2; no clear D gene. The CDR3 has 11 amino acids. Trimming left V 3 bases short and J 14 bases short, with 16 bases between. Per germline, CDR1 DFQATT and CDR2 SNEGSKA (reference sequence). In DNA form, the CDR3 reads TGCAGTGCTAGTTTGATTAACGGTCCAACCTTC. It is translated as CSASLINGPTF.

This sequence joins TRBV10-3 and TRBJ1-1; TRBD1 matches 8 bases. The CDR3 consists of 15 residues. CDR1 is ENHRY, CDR2 SYGVKD, per germline. With V trimmed by 6 bases and J by 6 bases, 12 bases remained unmatched. The CDR3 DNA follows: TGTGCCATCAGGCCCGAACAGGGGGGGATTTCTGAAGCTTTCTTT. It encodes CAIRPEQGGISEAFF.

V is TRBV6-5 and J is TRBJ1-2; maybe TRBD1 (6 bases). Germline V gene sequence: CDR1 MNHEY, CDR2 SVGAGI. The CDR3 has 12 amino acids. Deletions cut 6 bases from V and 5 bases from J, with 10 bases between. CDR3 coding DNA: TGTGCCAGCAGCCCACAGGGTTATGGCTACACCTTC. It encodes CASSPQGYGYTF.

This clone was seen a single time. The chain couples TRBV5-1 to TRBJ1-3; D is unresolved. This CDR3 comprises 12 residues. The ends were cut back, 3 bases at V and 3 bases at J, with 4 bases in the middle. Looked up from germline, CDR1 is SGHRS and CDR2 is YFSETQ. As DNA, the CDR3 is TGCGCCAGCAGCTCAAATGGAAACACCATATATTTT. Its translation is CASSSNGNTIYF. The whole variable domain, remainder taken from reference TRBV5-1 and TRBJ1-3, is KAGVTQTPRYLIKTRGQQVTLSCSPISGHRSVSWYQQTPGQGLQFLFEYFSETQRNKGNFPGRFSGRQFSNSRSEMNVSTLELGDSALYLCASSSNGNTIYFGEGSWLTVV.

The chain is built from TRBV7-2 and TRBJ1-3, with D possibly TRBD1 on 6 matching bases. V gave up 1 base and J gave up 3 bases, with 16 bases separating them. CDR1 and CDR2 from the germline V gene are SGHTA and FQGNSA. The CDR3 length is 17 residues. In DNA form, the CDR3 reads TGTGCCAGCAGCTTAGAAGGGGCCAGGGGTTATGGAAACACCATATATTTT. Amino acid sequence: CASSLEGARGYGNTIYF.

The CDR3 DNA follows: TGTGCCAGCAGTTACTCGGCAGTTCTCTATGGCTACACCTTC. This translates into CASSYSAVLYGYTF. The rearrangement links TRBV6-2 or TRBV6-3 to TRBJ1-2; unclear D gene. This CDR3 has 14 residues. V dropped 0 bases and J dropped 4 bases, with 9 bases sitting between them. The germline CDR1 and CDR2 sequences are MNHEY and SVGEGT.

The rearrangement joins TRBV13 to TRBJ2-7, with TRBD2 matching 10 bases. Looked up from germline, CDR1 is PRHDT and CDR2 is FYEKMQ (reference sequence). V lost 1 base to trimming and J lost 4 bases; unmatched junction nucleotides: 4. This CDR3 comprises 15 residues. The CDR3 region has the DNA TGTGCCAGCAGCTTAGTGACTAGCGGGCGTTACGAGCAGTACTTC. Protein sequence: CASSLVTSGRYEQYF.

The V and J genes are TRBV7-9 and TRBJ1-6; D remains ambiguous. The CDR3 length is 14 residues. The V end was cut by 6 bases, the J end by 6 bases, with 12 bases between. Per the germline V gene, CDR1 is SEHNR and CDR2 is FQNEAQ (reference sequence). This chain's CDR3 is CASRSGNGNSPLHF. For the CDR3, the DNA is TGTGCCAGCAGGTCCGGGAATGGTAATTCACCCCTCCACTTT.

J is TRBJ2-3 and V is TRBV19, with D possibly TRBD1 on 5 matching bases. The V end was cut by 4 bases, the J end by 1 base, with 9 bases between. The germline gives CDR1 LNHDA, CDR2 SQIVND (reference sequence). The CDR3 extends over 14 amino acids. The CDR3 is CASSKTGRTDTQYF. The CDR3 nucleotides are TGTGCCAGTAGTAAAACAGGACGCACAGATACGCAGTATTTT. The full variable domain, rest sourced from reference TRBV19 and TRBJ2-3, is DGGITQSPKYLFRKEGQNVTLSCEQNLNHDAMYWYRQDPGQGLRLIYYSQIVNDFQKGDIAEGYSVSREKKESFPLTVTSAQKNPTAFYLCASSKTGRTDTQYFGPGTRLTVL.

The chain employs TRBV28 and TRBJ2-7; 8 bases map to TRBD1. Germline V CDR1 and CDR2: MDHEN, SYDVKM. The CDR3 sequence is 16 residues long. The J segment lost 0 bases and the V segment lost 7 bases, leaving 11 bases of the junction unmatched. In DNA form, the CDR3 reads TGTGCCAGCATCCAGCTTCGGGACAGGAGCTCCTACGAGCAGTACTTC. It is translated as CASIQLRDRSSYEQYF.

The chain is built from TRBV20-1 and TRBJ1-5, with TRBD1 matching 8 bases. CDR1 DFQATT and CDR2 SNEGSKA come from the germline V gene (reference sequence). CDR3 length equals 16 residues. V gave up 3 bases and J gave up 2 bases; unmatched junction bases: 9. This chain's CDR3 is CSASNAGGWGNQPQHF. The CDR3 nucleotides are TGCAGTGCTAGTAACGCAGGGGGCTGGGGCAATCAGCCCCAGCATTTT.

The chain recombines TRBV7-3 with TRBJ2-1; 13 bases align to TRBD2. The CDR3 has 16 amino acids. The V and J ends lost 5 bases and 2 bases, in that order; junction bases with no gene match: 3. Germline CDR1 reads SGHTA; CDR2 reads FQGTGA. The CDR3 DNA reads TGTGCCAGCAGCCCACTAGCGGGAGGGGCCTACAATGAGCAGTTCTTC. It translates to CASSPLAGGAYNEQFF.

This sequence joins TRBV7-2 and TRBJ1-1, with D possibly being TRBD1 (5 bases). Trimming cost V 2 bases and J 9 bases, with 16 bases left between them. The CDR3 consists of 14 residues. Germline V gene sequence: CDR1 SGHTA, CDR2 FQGNSA. The CDR3 bases are TGTGCCAGCAGCTTATTTTGGGGGGAAGGGCAAGCTTTCTTT. Encoded protein: CASSLFWGEGQAFF.

This chain connects TRBV9 to TRBJ2-1; TRBD1 matches 7 bases. The CDR3 has 15 amino acids. Germline V gene lookup returns CDR1 SGDLS and CDR2 YYNGEE. After removal of 1 base from V and 2 bases from J, the junction contained 3 bases not matched to a gene. CDR3 coding DNA: TGTGCCAGCAGCGTATCCGGGACAGCCTACAATGAGCAGTTCTTC. This codes for CASSVSGTAYNEQFF.

V and J are TRBV11-2 and TRBJ2-7; 8 bases match TRBD2. The ends lost 4 bases at V and 1 base at J; junction bases unmatched: 6. The germline CDR1 and CDR2 sequences are SGHAT and FQNNGV. The CDR3 sequence is 15 residues long. CDR3 sequence: CASSSVSGASYEQYF. DNA for the CDR3: TGTGCCAGCAGCTCGGTTAGCGGGGCTTCCTACGAGCAGTACTTC.